This TCR beta chain was captured by sequencing in a study of blood T cell repertoires in COVID-19. Study at large: The study drew acute and convalescent COVID-19 samples from the United States, Italy and Spain.

A remark on this clone: This is likely a read error, given that the CDR3 carries no conserved phenylalanine or tryptophan at its end. No DNA is shown, since the ends of the CDR3 on it are uncertain; the CDR3 is the one TCRdb lists.

Per the authors' pipeline: Estimates of nucleated cell counts were drawn from the amplification of reference gene primers. The table came from immunoSEQ multiplex PCR; TCRdb's copy has only in-frame clones and leaves some out. The V and J calls and clone size were taken over from that table, and D and trimming were inferred from the DNA. This table holds fewer than 250,000 clones, about 86% found once. Per germline, CDR1 MDHEN and CDR2 SYDVKM. The CDR3 contains 12 residues when both ends are counted. This clonotype was sampled from a woman in her thirties or forties with acute COVID-19. The chain recombines TRBV28 with TRBJ1-1; TRBD1 reflects the table's D call only, with no check against the DNA. The sample comprised PBMCs or T cells enriched from blood (not recorded which). The CDR3 sequence: CASSIPLDRPVL.